Each of the 28 T cell receptor delta chains below was sequenced from the same sample in a study of γδ T cells in repeated Plasmodium falciparum infection. TCRdb re-analyzed the multiplex PCR reads via CATT. The table shows over 90,000 delta-chain clones, with 0.75% to 1% occurring only once. Bulk repertoires came from Vgamma9/Vdelta2+ or Vdelta2-negative gammadelta T cells flow-sorted from PBMC. Sequencing used gamma-delta T cells from blood. All receptors come from a pool of human donors (malaria-infected and uninfected, not separated).

This clone was seen many times. The TCRdb protein, from a much larger clone, departs from this DNA's translation at residue 5, likely by read error; the protein shown derives from the DNA. The V call is TRDV2, the J call TRDJ1; the D is unclear. This CDR3 has 15 amino acids. V was cut by 3 bases and J by 0 bases, with 13 bases left in between. CDR1 and CDR2 (germline): GEAIGNYY, EKD. The CDR3 spells CACDAPRGYTDKLIF. The CDR3 nucleotides read TGTGCCTGTGACGCCCCCCGGGGTTACACCGATAAACTCATCTTT.

This clone was detected a few times. A far larger clone is a single base away, which makes a read error likely. Other DNA sequences within the sample encode an identical CDR3. The chain couples TRDV2 to TRDJ1, with 9 bases fitting TRDD3. TCRdb does not report a J gene; here it was assigned by matching the DNA to germline references. The CDR3 loop spans 20 amino acids. Germline CDR1 reads GEAIGNYY; CDR2 reads EKD. CDR3 nucleotides: TGTGCCTGTGACACCGTACTGGGGGACCCTAATTCGGAATACACCGACAAACTCATCTTT. Protein sequence: CACDTVLGDPNSEYTDKLIF.

This clone was counted only a few times. The amino acid sequence in TCRdb belongs to a much larger clone and departs from this DNA's translation at residue 10, likely a sequencing read error; the sequence shown is translated from the DNA. The V call is TRDV2, the J call TRDJ1; D is undetermined. Here the J gene came from matching the DNA to germline, since TCRdb omits it. Germline-derived CDR1 and CDR2 are GEAIGNYY and EKD. The CDR3 has 16 amino acids. The V end was cut by 1 base, the J end by 0 bases, with 14 bases between. The CDR3 coding sequence is TGTGCCTGTGACACGGCTGGTCCCCCTCACACCGATAAACTCATCTTT. Its protein product is CACDTAGPPHTDKLIF.

This clone has more than one count but fewer than ten. A read error likely explains this, since a far larger clone differs by one base. The same CDR3 is also encoded by other DNA sequences in this sample. V and J are TRDV1 and TRDJ1; 10 bases are shared with TRDD3. The CDR3 has 19 amino acids. In germline, CDR1 is TSWWSYY, CDR2 QGS. The CDR3: CALGDLYHYRGGYTDKLIF. The CDR3 DNA reads TGTGCTCTTGGGGACCTCTACCACTACCGTGGGGGATACACCGATAAACTCATCTTC.

Many counts were recorded for this clone. The translation of this DNA and the TCRdb protein of a much larger clone differ at residue 15, probably owing to a read error; the protein shown here is translated from the DNA. The rearrangement joins TRDV1 to TRDJ1; TRDD3 agrees at 8 bases. The germline CDR1 and CDR2 sequences are TSWWSYY and QGS. This CDR3 comprises 25 residues. The J segment lost 1 base and the V segment lost 1 base, leaving 32 bases of the junction unmatched. CDR3 protein: CALGEQMGVNYLLGGHDGGTDKLIF. The CDR3 DNA is TGTGCTCTTGGGGAACAAATGGGAGTGAACTACCTACTGGGGGGTCACGACGGGGGCACCGATAAACTCATCTTT.

This clone has a handful of counts. The protein that TCRdb holds for this DNA derives from a much larger clone and differs from the translated DNA at residue 19, which likely indicates a read error; the protein shown here is translated from the DNA. V is TRDV2 and J is TRDJ1; 10 bases are shared with TRDD3. TCRdb lists no J gene, so it was determined here by aligning the DNA to germline. The CDR3 loop spans 22 amino acids. Germline CDR1 and CDR2: GEAIGNYY and EKD. The CDR3: CACDTGQYWGIPSLRYTDELIF. The CDR3 DNA is TGTGCCTGTGACACCGGACAATACTGGGGGATCCCTTCCCTCCGATACACCGATGAACTCATCTTT.

Details on this clone: Since a far larger clone is one base different, this is likely a read error. The same CDR3 also results from other DNA sequences found in this sample. Here the V gene is TRDV2, but the J gene went uncalled; the listed D gene, TRDD3, was not tested against the DNA. This CDR3 is built from 21 residues. Germline values: CDR1 GEAIGNYY, CDR2 EKD. The CDR3: CACDTVIREPGESWATAQLFF. The CDR3 coding sequence is TGTGCCTGTGACACCGTCATCCGGGAACCAGGGGAGAGCTGGGCGACAGCACAGCTCTTCTTT.

This clone showed up just a few times. A far larger clone lies a single base away; this is likely a read error. Other DNA variants within this sample encode the same CDR3. The V gene is TRDV1, the J gene TRDJ1; 8 bases line up with TRDD3. CDR3 length equals 19 residues. Per the germline V gene, CDR1 is TSWWSYY and CDR2 is QGS. CDR3 loop: CALRAVRSVLGVGPDKLIF. The CDR3 coding sequence is TGTGCCCTCCGGGCCGTTCGATCCGTACTGGGGGTAGGCCCCGATAAACTCATCTTT.

This clone occurred a few times. With a far larger clone one base away, a read error is the likely cause. Other nucleotide sequences in the sample specify the same CDR3. The V gene is given as TRDV1, and no J gene call is available; TRDD3, the table's D call, was not compared with the DNA. The CDR3 covers 24 residues. Germline V CDR1 and CDR2: TSWWSYY, QGS. This CDR3 reads CALGELGINFRNSWGSTYTDKLIF. Written as DNA, the CDR3 is TGTGCTCTTGGGGAACTAGGTATAAATTTCCGGAACTCCTGGGGGAGTACGTACACCGATAAACTCATCTTC.

With respect to this clone: Given a far larger clone just one base away, this is likely a sequencing read error. The same CDR3 arises from other DNA sequences in this sample as well. The J gene is TRDJ1, the V gene TRDV1, with 9 bases fitting TRDD3. This CDR3 has 20 residues. With V trimmed by 0 bases and J by 0 bases, 14 bases remained unmatched. Germline loops: CDR1 TSWWSYY, CDR2 QGS. The CDR3: CALGELPPPLGDLYTDKLIF. The CDR3 nucleotides are TGTGCTCTTGGGGAACTTCCGCCCCCTCTGGGGGATCTGTACACCGATAAACTCATCTTT.

This clone has more than one count but fewer than ten. A far larger clone is only one base removed, so a read error is likely. This specimen includes other DNA sequences encoding the same CDR3. No call exists for the J gene, whereas the V gene is TRDV1; TRDD3 reflects the table's D call only, with no check against the DNA. The CDR3 is 19 residues long. The germline V gene encodes CDR1 TSWWSYY and CDR2 QGS. The CDR3 sequence is CALGERKGWGLPYTDKLIF. CDR3 nucleotide sequence: TGTGCTCTTGGGGAACGTAAGGGCTGGGGGTTACCGTACACCGATAAGCTCATCTTT.

This clone was counted a few times. The protein recorded in TCRdb matches a much larger clone and deviates from this DNA's translation at residue 22, suggesting a read error; the protein here is obtained by translating the DNA. The chain joins TRDV1 to TRDJ1, with 12 bases aligning to TRDD3. In the absence of a J gene in TCRdb, the DNA was matched to germline to assign it here. The CDR3 sequence is 26 residues long. Germline CDR1 TSWWSYY, CDR2 QGS. CDR3: CALGDGLPPQYWGIPSSPLYTNKLIF. In nucleotides, the CDR3 is TGTGCTCTTGGGGATGGCCTTCCTCCACAGTACTGGGGGATACCAAGTTCCCCATTGTACACCAATAAACTCATCTTT.

The sample holds many counts of this clone. The amino acid sequence in TCRdb belongs to a much larger clone and departs from this DNA's translation at residue 5, likely a sequencing read error; the sequence shown is translated from the DNA. The gene calls are TRDV2 and TRDJ1, with D maybe TRDD3 (6 bases). V lost 3 bases to trimming and J lost 0 bases, with 19 bases between them. This CDR3 comprises 17 residues. Germline CDR1 is GEAIGNYY and CDR2 is EKD. The CDR3 region is CACDAVGAGQYTDKLIF. The DNA for the CDR3 is TGTGCCTGTGACGCCGTGGGGGCCGGACAGTACACCGATAAACTCATCTTT.

This clone was seen many times. Given a far larger clone just one base away, this is likely a sequencing read error. The identical CDR3 is also encoded by other nucleotide sequences in the sample. The chain uses TRDV2 and TRDJ1; TRDD3 matches at 10 bases. From germline, CDR1 is GEAIGNYY and CDR2 EKD. CDR3 length equals 22 residues. The DNA of the CDR3 is TGTGCCTGTGACACCATTACTGGGGGATTGATAAAGCTACCGAATTACACCGATAAGCTCATCTTT. The encoded protein is CACDTITGGLIKLPNYTDKLIF.

This clone was picked up a small number of times. For this DNA, TCRdb reports the protein of a much larger clone, which diverges at residue 10, most likely from a read error; the protein presented here is translated directly from the DNA. The chain is built from TRDV1 and TRDJ1, with D tentatively TRDD2 (6 bases). In the absence of a J gene in TCRdb, the DNA was matched to germline to assign it here. CDR1 is TSWWSYY and CDR2 is QGS in the germline V gene. The CDR3 runs to 13 residues. The CDR3 loop is CALFLLNTDRLIF. The DNA of the CDR3 is TGTGCTCTATTCCTATTGAACACCGATAGACTCATCTTT.

The table lists this clone with a few counts. Since a much larger clone is just one base distant, this may be a read error. V and J are TRDV1 and TRDJ1; 11 bases align to TRDD3. Here the J gene was assigned by germline matching of the DNA, as TCRdb has none. This CDR3 has 20 residues. Trimming cost V 2 bases and J 8 bases; bases outside gene matches: 22. In germline, CDR1 is TSWWSYY, CDR2 QGS. CDR3 coding DNA: TGTGCTCTTGGGGAAGCAAGGCCGCAGGTACACTGGGGGATAAGTACCAAACTCATCTTT. Translating gives CALGEARPQVHWGISTKLIF.

A few counts support this clone. TCRdb attributes to this sequence the protein of a much larger clone, which differs from the DNA translation at residue 3; a read error is likely, and the protein displayed is translated from the DNA. This chain joins TRDV2 and TRDJ1, with 10 bases fitting TRDD3. No J gene is reported in TCRdb; it was inferred here by comparing the DNA with germline. This CDR3 has 21 amino acids. CDR1 and CDR2 (germline): GEAIGNYY, EKD. Written as DNA, the CDR3 is TGTGCCAGTGACACCGTCTCACCTCCGACCGTACTGGGGGATCACACCGATAAACTCATCTTT. Its translation is CASDTVSPPTVLGDHTDKLIF.

As concerns this clone: TCRdb's listed protein matches a much larger clone and diverges from this DNA's translation at residue 4, likely through a read error; the protein shown comes from the DNA. The chain joins TRDV2 to TRDJ1; D uncertain. The J gene is absent in TCRdb and was assigned here via DNA matching to germline. CDR3 length equals 14 residues. Germline CDR1 reads GEAIGNYY; CDR2 reads EKD. For the CDR3, the DNA is TGTGCCTGTGTCACCGTCGGTTCTAACGATAAACTCATCTTT. The encoded protein is CACVTVGSNDKLIF.

This clone has at least ten counts. TCRdb shows a much larger clone's protein in place of this DNA's translation, and the two differ at residue 7, likely through a read error; the protein shown is translated from the DNA. This chain uses TRDV2 with TRDJ1, with D tentatively TRDD2 (5 bases). The J gene was not available in TCRdb and was assigned here by matching the DNA to germline segments. V dropped 0 bases and J dropped 10 bases, with 17 bases sitting between them. CDR1 GEAIGNYY and CDR2 EKD come from the germline V gene. The CDR3 covers 14 residues. The CDR3 sequence: CACDTPSVVGVLIF. The CDR3 coding sequence is TGTGCCTGTGACACCCCTTCTGTAGTTGGCGTACTCATCTTT.

As regards this clone: TCRdb's protein for this DNA is that of a much larger clone and differs from the translation at residue 11, likely a read error; the protein shown is the DNA translation. The chain employs TRDV1 and TRDJ1, with D perhaps TRDD3 (6 bases). TCRdb leaves out the J gene; it was filled in here by matching the DNA to germline. Germline V lookup: CDR1 TSWWSYY, CDR2 QGS. This CDR3 comprises 24 residues. Trimming stripped 2 bases from V and 0 bases from J, with 37 bases between. The CDR3 loop reads CALGEIPNFRPRGGPTGYTDKLIF. CDR3 DNA: TGTGCTCTTGGGGAAATACCCAACTTCCGGCCGCGGGGGGGACCCACAGGGTACACCGATAAACTCATCTTT.

This clone was seen ten or more times. The chain uses TRDV1 and TRDJ1, with D possibly TRDD2 on 5 matching bases. The CDR3 has 18 amino acids. V was pared by 0 bases and J by 9 bases, with 26 bases between. The germline CDR1 and CDR2 sequences are TSWWSYY and QGS. For the CDR3, the DNA is TGTGCTCTTGGGGAACTATCCACGACCCTACTACCTTCAATGGAACTCATCTTT. As protein: CALGELSTTLLPSMELIF.

A word on this clone: Germline and junction disagree at one end, which may indicate a read error. V gene TRDV2 combines with J gene TRDJ3; D perhaps matches TRDD3 (5 bases). TCRdb offers no J gene call, so here the DNA was matched to germline to obtain one. The CDR3 has 18 amino acids. Per germline, CDR1 GEAIGNYY and CDR2 EKD. DNA of the CDR3: TGTGCCTGTAACACTCTGGGACCCTCCTCCTGGGACACCCGACAGATGTTTTTC. Translation: CACNTLGPSSWDTRQMFF.

This clone appeared a few times. TCRdb shows a much larger clone's protein in place of this DNA's translation, and the two differ at residue 17, likely through a read error; the protein shown is translated from the DNA. No J gene was named, though the V gene is TRDV1; the tabulated D call, TRDD3, remains unverified against the DNA. This CDR3 is built from 18 residues. The germline gives CDR1 TSWWSYY, CDR2 QGS. The CDR3: CALGDARLLTVYTDKLTF. CDR3 sequence (DNA): TGTGCTCTTGGGGACGCCCGCCTCCTGACCGTGTACACCGATAAACTCACCTTT.

This clone came up a few times. This likely traces to a read error, being one base from a far larger clone. The sample has other DNA sequences that encode this CDR3 too. J is TRDJ1 and V is TRDV2, with 8 bases lining up with TRDD3. TCRdb does not report a J gene; here it was assigned by matching the DNA to germline references. Germline V gene data show CDR1 as GEAIGNYY and CDR2 as EKD. The CDR3 totals 19 residues. The CDR3 region is CACDTPWTGGPHPTDKLIF. CDR3 coding DNA: TGCGCCTGTGACACTCCTTGGACTGGGGGCCCCCACCCCACCGATAAACTCATCTTT.

On this clone: With a far larger clone one base away, a read error is the likely cause. The same CDR3 arises from other DNA sequences in this sample as well. The CDR3 nucleotides read TGTGCCTGTGACTCGTACTGGGGAATACCCTGGGACACCCGACAGATGTTTTTC. Translating gives CACDSYWGIPWDTRQMFF. V gene TRDV2 combines with J gene TRDJ3; TRDD3 aligns across 7 bases. TCRdb does not report a J gene; here it was assigned by matching the DNA to germline references. Unmatched junction bases numbered 9, after V lost 3 bases and J lost 2 bases. The germline V gene has CDR1 GEAIGNYY and CDR2 EKD. This CDR3 spans 18 amino acids.

Only a few counts were recorded for this clone. A single base is all that separates this from a far larger clone, so a read error is likely. The sample carries other DNA sequences with the same CDR3. This chain connects TRDV1 to TRDJ1; D might be TRDD3 (6 bases). TCRdb supplies no J gene; here it was assigned by aligning the nucleotide sequence to germline. V was clipped by 3 bases and J by 0 bases, with 20 bases between them. In germline, CDR1 is TSWWSYY, CDR2 QGS. The CDR3 loop spans 18 amino acids. The CDR3: CALGDAPGGGQYTDKLIF. Here the CDR3 DNA reads TGTGCTCTTGGGGACGCCCCCGGGGGGGGACAGTACACCGATAAACTCATCTTT.

This clone occurred a few times. A far larger clone lies a single base away; this is likely a read error. This same CDR3 is encoded by further DNA sequences in the sample. The rearrangement links TRDV2 to TRDJ1; 9 bases fit TRDD3. The J gene, missing from TCRdb, was assigned here through DNA to germline matching. The CDR3 length is 26 residues. The trim removed 3 bases at V and 0 bases at J, leaving 37 bases unmatched. Looked up from germline, CDR1 is GEAIGNYY and CDR2 is EKD. CDR3 nucleotide sequence: TGTGCCTGTGACTACAGGCCTTCTCCATTCCTGGGGGATCGGGGGGTGCCGAAGCTGTACACCGATAAACTCATCTTT. This encodes CACDYRPSPFLGDRGVPKLYTDKLIF.

This clone has just a few counts. A far larger clone is only one base removed, so a read error is likely. The identical CDR3 is also encoded by other nucleotide sequences in the sample. The chain is built from TRDV2 and TRDJ3, with 13 bases fitting TRDD3. Assignment of the J gene here rests on matching the DNA to germline, because TCRdb gives none. From germline, CDR1 is GEAIGNYY and CDR2 EKD. The CDR3 is made up of 19 amino acids. Unmatched junction bases numbered 4, after V lost 2 bases and J lost 1 base. This chain's CDR3 is CACDSTGGYGSWDTRQMFF. The CDR3 nucleotides are TGTGCCTGTGACAGTACTGGGGGATACGGTTCCTGGGACACCCGACAGATGTTTTTC.